This T cell receptor beta chain appears in the sequencing data of a study of CD8+CD57+ T cells in acquired aplastic anemia. TCR beta VDJ and CDR3 profiling used genomic DNA as template. TCRdb re-called the reads with MiXCR, one entry per CDR3 protein. The table includes roughly 200,000 distinct CDR3 sequences, approximately 65% detected once. Only patients with CD8+CD57+ cell expansion on flow cytometry were chosen for sequencing. The ends were cut back, 5 bases at V and 0 bases at J, with 10 bases in the middle. The CDR3 contains 13 residues. The germline gives CDR1 SQVTM, CDR2 ANQGSEA. The clonotype originates from a human donor with aplastic anemia. The chain combines TRBV29-1 with TRBJ1-1; D remains unclear. Material for sequencing was sorted CD4+, CD8+, or CD8+CD57+ T cells (not recorded which) from PBMCs. The chain's CDR3 is CSVKQNLNTEAFF. The CDR3 DNA reads TGCAGCGTTAAACAGAACTTGAACACTGAAGCTTTCTTT.